What follows are 28 T cell receptor beta chains derived from one specimen sequenced in a study of blood T cells in healthy people across ages (dated by TCRdb to the mid-2010s). Receptor libraries were prepared by 5' RACE. Sequencing used an Illumina HiSeq 2500. A second PCR of roughly 6 to 11 cycles was run with a J-beta primer mix and a sample-barcoded 5' primer. TCRdb cleaned the public reads at Q25 with fastp, built clones with MiXCR and kept in-frame beta chains. Each entry is one CDR3 protein sequence, shown with its most common DNA and genes. This sample lists approximately 830,000 distinct CDR3 sequences; around two thirds were detected once. The ten most abundant clones make up 28% of the sample. Sequenced sample: blood. These receptors were taken from a man between 25 and 39 years old in good health.

This clonotype was counted only a few times. The gene calls are TRBV20-1 and TRBJ2-3, with D uncertain. This CDR3 region has 16 residues. Germline V lookup: CDR1 DFQATT, CDR2 SNEGSKA (reference sequence). V was clipped by 1 base and J by 2 bases, with 16 bases between them. As DNA, the CDR3 is TGCAGTGCTAGAGGGCGGCCAGGTTACCCCACAGATACGCAGTATTTT. Translated, it gives CSARGRPGYPTDTQYF.

The chain joins TRBV6-6 to TRBJ2-1; D possibly corresponds to TRBD1 (5 bases). Per the germline V gene, CDR1 is MNHNY and CDR2 is SVGAGI (reference sequence). Trimming removed 2 bases at V and 3 bases at J, with 14 bases between. The CDR3 runs to 16 residues. CDR3 protein: CASSYGSQGDYNEQFF. Here the CDR3 DNA reads TGTGCCAGCAGTTACGGCTCCCAGGGTGACTACAATGAGCAGTTCTTC.

The chain has TRBV4-2 and TRBJ2-7; tentatively, D is TRBD1 or TRBD2 (5 bases each). The CDR3 loop spans 15 amino acids. Trimming took 3 bases from V and 3 from J, leaving 15 bases between them. From germline, CDR1 is LGHNA and CDR2 YNFKEQ. The CDR3 bases are TGTGCCAGCAGCCAGCTCGGGACGGCTGGCTACGAGCAGTACTTC. Protein: CASSQLGTAGYEQYF.

The V and J genes are TRBV7-2 and TRBJ2-7; D might be TRBD1 or TRBD2, each matching 7 bases. The DNA end lines up better with TRBJ2-5; the J call may be wrong. The CDR3 totals 17 residues. CDR1 SGHTA and CDR2 FQGNSA come from the germline V gene. CDR3 in amino acids: CASSFGFQGGGLETQYF. The CDR3 nucleotides read TGTGCCAGCAGCTTCGGTTTCCAGGGAGGGGGCCTCGAGACCCAGTACTTC.

This clonotype was counted only a few times. The chain combines TRBV3-1 with TRBJ1-1, with D tentatively TRBD1 (6 bases). This CDR3 has 14 amino acids. The germline V gene has CDR1 LGHDT and CDR2 YNNKEL (reference sequence). Trimming shortened V by 4 bases and J by 13 bases, and 22 bases separated the two germline ends. In nucleotides, the CDR3 is TGTGCCAGCAGCCCATCGAGGGCCCAGGGGCGAGGTTTCTTT. It is translated as CASSPSRAQGRGFF.

This clonotype was picked up a small number of times. V usage is TRBV11-1 and J usage is TRBJ2-1, with 12 positions matching TRBD1. Germline values: CDR1 SGHAT, CDR2 FQDESV (reference sequence). Trimming took 6 bases from V and 3 from J; bases not matched to a gene: 9. The CDR3 spans 17 residues. CDR3 coding DNA: TGTGCCAGCAGGCCATTGGGACAGGGGGCTCTCTACAATGAGCAGTTCTTC. Amino acid sequence: CASRPLGQGALYNEQFF.

This clonotype was picked up many times. V usage is TRBV5-6 and J usage is TRBJ2-5, with D tentatively TRBD2 (7 bases). V gave up 4 bases and J gave up 7 bases, with 17 bases separating them. This CDR3 region has 14 residues. CDR1 SGHDT and CDR2 YYEEEE come from the germline V gene. The CDR3 is CASSGEGVRVTQYF. CDR3 in DNA: TGTGCCAGCAGCGGGGAGGGGGTACGTGTGACCCAGTACTTC.

This clonotype was detected a few times. The genes are TRBV7-2 and TRBJ2-7; tentatively, D is TRBD2 (5 bases). V was pared by 5 bases and J by 2 bases, with 13 bases between. This CDR3 region has 14 residues. Germline CDR1 reads SGHTA; CDR2 reads FQGNSA. CDR3 residues: CASSHSGVPYEQYF. The CDR3 DNA reads TGTGCCAGCAGCCACTCCGGGGTACCCTACGAGCAGTACTTC.

This clonotype was seen once. The chain has TRBV9 and TRBJ2-1, with TRBD1 identical over 7 bases. Germline V gene lookup returns CDR1 SGDLS and CDR2 YYNGEE. The length of the CDR3 is 16 residues. The J segment lost 4 bases and the V segment lost 4 bases, leaving 11 bases of the junction unmatched. CDR3 region: CASSFQGDPSYNEQFF. The CDR3 nucleotides read TGTGCCAGCAGCTTTCAGGGGGATCCGTCATACAATGAGCAGTTCTTC.

Only a few counts were recorded for this clonotype. With a much larger clone just one base away, this may be a read error. The chain carries TRBV10-3 and TRBJ2-7, with 11 bases lining up with TRBD1. The CDR3 covers 14 residues. CDR1 ENHRY and CDR2 SYGVKD come from the germline V gene. V was pared by 5 bases and J by 4 bases, with 4 bases of the junction left unmatched. DNA of the CDR3: TGTGCCATCAGTTCCGGGACAGGGGGGTACGAGCAGTACTTC. It specifies CAISSGTGGYEQYF.

In this sample, this clonotype turned up a few times. The chain links TRBV20-1 to TRBJ1-5; 9 bases match TRBD1. CDR1 is DFQATT and CDR2 is SNEGSKA in the germline V gene (reference sequence). This CDR3 contains 15 residues. V was pared by 0 bases and J by 5 bases, with 5 bases of the junction left unmatched. CDR3 sequence (DNA): TGCAGTGCTAGAGATTTGGGACAGGGCGATCAGCCCCAGCATTTT. This encodes CSARDLGQGDQPQHF.

The V gene is TRBV3-1, the J gene TRBJ2-1; D not certain. Germline lookup yields CDR1 LGHDT and CDR2 YNNKEL (reference sequence). The CDR3 contains 14 residues. V was clipped by 0 bases and J by 6 bases, with 9 bases between them. In DNA, the CDR3 is TGTGCCAGCAGCCAAGATGCCTGGGGCAATGAGCAGTTCTTC. This encodes CASSQDAWGNEQFF.

This chain links TRBV10-3 with TRBJ2-4, with 10 bases that match TRBD1. The better agreement between TRBJ2-7 and the DNA end casts doubt on the J call. CDR1 is ENHRY and CDR2 is SYGVKD in the germline V gene. The CDR3 runs to 14 residues. CDR3 sequence (DNA): TGTGCCATCAGTGCGGGACAGGGGAATTACGAGCAGTACTTC. Its translation: CAISAGQGNYEQYF.

V usage is TRBV6-5 and J usage is TRBJ2-2, with D perhaps TRBD2 (6 bases). This CDR3 is 16 amino acids long. The germline gives CDR1 MNHEY, CDR2 SVGAGI. Trimming removed 4 bases at V and 5 bases at J, with 17 bases between. CDR3 sequence reads: CASSSGGAGYTGELFF. The CDR3, as DNA: TGTGCCAGCAGTTCCGGCGGGGCAGGCTATACCGGGGAGCTGTTTTTT.

This clonotype turned up a few times. DNA for the CDR3: TGTGCCAGCAGTCTAGCGGGGGCCTCCTCCTACGAGCAGTACTTC. Translated, it gives CASSLAGASSYEQYF. The chain uses TRBV7-2 and TRBJ2-7; TRBD2 agrees at 10 bases. J lost 0 bases, V lost 6 bases, and 5 bases had no gene match. The CDR3 is made up of 15 amino acids. Germline lookup yields CDR1 SGHTA and CDR2 FQGNSA.

This chain uses TRBV12-3 or TRBV12-4 with TRBJ1-2, with no clear D. CDR3 length: 14 amino acids. The ends were cut back, 6 bases at V and 8 bases at J, with 19 bases in the middle. CDR3 amino acids: CASSPSVGVGGYTF. In DNA form, the CDR3 reads TGTGCCAGCAGCCCCTCGGTCGGGGTTGGCGGCTACACCTTC.

Here the CDR3 reads CASSFKEDTQYF. CDR3 DNA: TGTGCCAGCAGCTTCAAAGAAGATACGCAGTATTTT. The chain employs TRBV5-5 and TRBJ2-3; D is uncertain. Deletions cut 2 bases from V and 5 bases from J, with 6 bases between. CDR1 and CDR2 from the germline V gene are SGHKS and YYEKEE (reference sequence). The CDR3 runs 12 residues. Full variable domain (rest looked up from reference TRBV5-5 and TRBJ2-3): DAGVTQSPTHLIKTRGQQVTLRCSPISGHKSVSWYQQVLGQGPQFIFQYYEKEERGRGNFPDRFSARQFPNYSSELNVNALLLGDSALYLCASSFKEDTQYFGPGTRLTVL.

This clonotype was detected only a few times. This rearrangement joins TRBV5-6 to TRBJ2-1; D gene ambiguous. Germline V lookup: CDR1 SGHDT, CDR2 YYEEEE. Trimming pared 3 bases from V and 2 bases from J, leaving 6 bases between. This CDR3 spans 13 amino acids. The CDR3 coding sequence is TGTGCCAGCAGCTCCGACACCTACAATGAGCAGTTCTTC. Encoded protein: CASSSDTYNEQFF. Based on the CDR3 plus reference TRBV5-6 and TRBJ2-1, the full variable domain is DAGVTQSPTHLIKTRGQQVTLRCSPKSGHDTVSWYQQALGQGPQFIFQYYEEEERQRGNFPDRFSGHQFPNYSSELNVNALLLGDSALYLCASSSDTYNEQFFGPGTRLTVL.

The CDR3 loop is CASSEMKQLNEQFF. The DNA of the CDR3 is TGTGCCAGCAGTGAGATGAAACAGCTCAATGAGCAGTTCTTC. The V call is TRBV25-1, the J call TRBJ2-1; D not resolved. The V gene's germline CDR1 is MGHDK and CDR2 SYGVNS. This CDR3 spans 14 amino acids. V gave up 3 bases and J gave up 6 bases, with 12 bases separating them. The variable domain in full, with the rest retrieved from reference TRBV25-1 and TRBJ2-1, is EADIYQTPRYLVIGTGKKITLECSQTMGHDKMYWYQQDPGMELHLIHYSYGVNSTEKGDLSSESTVSRIRTEHFPLTLESARPSHTSQYLCASSEMKQLNEQFFGPGTRLTVL.

The CDR3 nucleotides read TGTGCCAGCAGCCCGTACAGGGTACAGCCCCAGCATTTT. Its protein is CASSPYRVQPQHF. This sequence joins TRBV14 and TRBJ1-5; tentatively, D is TRBD1 (6 bases). The CDR3 consists of 13 residues. The germline V gene encodes CDR1 SGHDN and CDR2 FVKESK. The germline V and J ends were trimmed by 4 bases and 7 bases, with 11 bases remaining between them.

This clonotype showed up just a few times. This sequence joins TRBV11-2 and TRBJ2-1; 8 bases map to TRBD2. Germline-derived CDR1 and CDR2 are SGHAT and FQNNGV. The junction had 6 bases not matched to a gene; V was cut back by 6 bases and J by 2 bases. The CDR3 consists of 15 residues. The CDR3: CASSYPGLAYNEQFF. CDR3 nucleotide sequence: TGTGCCAGCAGTTACCCGGGACTAGCCTACAATGAGCAGTTCTTC.

This sequence joins TRBV30 and TRBJ2-4; TRBD1 aligns across 9 bases. The J call may not be correct, given that the DNA end is closer to TRBJ2-7. The CDR3 is made up of 17 amino acids. In germline, CDR1 is GTSNPN, CDR2 SVGIG (reference sequence). CDR3 loop: CAWSGIVDRGVHYEQYF. The CDR3 DNA reads as TGTGCCTGGAGTGGTATTGTGGACAGGGGAGTCCACTACGAGCAGTACTTC.

The chain has TRBV2 and TRBJ2-1; D perhaps matches TRBD2 (6 bases). Germline loops: CDR1 SNHLY, CDR2 FYNNEI. V dropped 6 bases and J dropped 7 bases, with 13 bases sitting between them. The CDR3 covers 13 residues. Here the CDR3 DNA reads TGTGCCAGCAGAGACCCGACTAGAAATGAGCAGTTCTTC. It is translated as CASRDPTRNEQFF.

The chain is built from TRBV4-3 and TRBJ2-6, with unresolved D. Germline V gene sequence: CDR1 LGHNA, CDR2 YSLEER. Trimming took off 1 base at V and 0 bases at J, with 7 bases between the two ends. This CDR3 comprises 16 residues. This CDR3 reads CASSQGRYSGANVLTF. CDR3 in DNA: TGCGCCAGCAGCCAAGGGCGGTACTCTGGGGCCAACGTCCTGACTTTC.

The rearrangement joins TRBV29-1 to TRBJ2-1, with D perhaps matching TRBD2 (5 bases). The CDR3 covers 13 residues. Germline loops: CDR1 SQVTM, CDR2 ANQGSEA. V was clipped by 7 bases and J by 6 bases, with 16 bases between them. CDR3 protein: CSGERVGGNEQFF. CDR3 sequence (DNA): TGCAGCGGGGAGAGGGTAGGAGGCAATGAGCAGTTCTTC.

The chain carries TRBV28 and TRBJ2-5; 10 bases match TRBD1. This CDR3 region has 16 residues. Germline V gene lookup returns CDR1 MDHEN and CDR2 SYDVKM. The V gene end was trimmed by 5 bases and the J gene end by 5 bases; junction bases not matched to a gene: 11. CDR3 residues: CASSPLTGGMVETQYF. CDR3 bases: TGTGCCAGCAGTCCTTTGACAGGGGGCATGGTGGAGACCCAGTACTTC.

The DNA of the CDR3 is TGTGCCAGCAGAGCGGGGGGGCAATACAATGAGCAGTTCTTC. Protein: CASRAGGQYNEQFF. The chain uses TRBV21-1 and TRBJ2-1; the table's D gene call, TRBD2, was not cross checked with the DNA. TRBV21-1 is deemed a pseudogene. The CDR3 extends over 14 amino acids.

This clonotype turned up a few times. The chain has TRBV29-1 and TRBJ2-5; TRBD2 matches 9 bases. The CDR3 has 10 residues. J lost 13 bases, V lost 2 bases, and 2 bases had no gene match. Germline assignment: CDR1 SQVTM and CDR2 ANQGSEA. The CDR3, as DNA: TGCAGCGTTGAACTAGCGGGGCTGTACTTC. Protein: CSVELAGLYF.